These T cell receptor beta chains were read from a single sample in a study of cytomegalovirus exposure and HLA in healthy donors. The method was immunoSEQ multiplex PCR; TCRdb's version includes in-frame clones alone and lacks a portion of them. The table has under 150,000 clones, approximately 89% seen once. Sample: PBMCs. The origin of the receptors is a man between 18 and 29 years old in good health and CMV-seronegative. The CDR3 runs from the conserved cysteine through the conserved F or W. D genes are given only for firm matches. Some rows mark clone size as missing; the rest say once, few, many or name a class of expanded clone.

v_gene	j_gene	d_gene	abundance	CDR3nt	CDR3aa
TRBV29-1	TRBJ1-2	NA	NA	TGCAGCGTTGAAGGTCACGCAGGTGGTGGCTACACCTTC	CSVEGHAGGGYTF
TRBV6-5	TRBJ1-2	NA	NA	TGTGCCAGCAGTTACTATAGCGGAGACAATGGCTACACCTTC	CASSYYSGDNGYTF
TRBV6-1	TRBJ2-7	TRBD2	NA	TGTGCCAGCAGTGAGGGGGGGGTAGACGAGCAGTACTTC	CASSEGGVDEQYF
TRBV27	TRBJ1-2	TRBD1	NA	TGTGCCAGCAGCGGGACAGGGGGCGGGAACTATGGCTACACCTTC	CASSGTGGGNYGYTF
TRBV6-5	TRBJ1-6	TRBD1	NA	TGTGCCAGCAGTCGCGACAGGGTTGATTCACCCCTCCACTTT	CASSRDRVDSPLHF
TRBV27	TRBJ1-2	NA	few	TGTGCCAGCAGCCCCGGCAGGATTAACCTCTATGGCTACACCTTC	CASSPGRINLYGYTF
TRBV29-1	TRBJ2-3	TRBD2	NA	TGCAGCGTTGCCGGACTAGCGGGAGGCACAGATACGCAGTATTTT	CSVAGLAGGTDTQYF
TRBV20-1	TRBJ2-7	NA	NA	TGCAGTGCTACGGACATCTACGAGCAGTACTTC	CSATDIYEQYF
TRBV19	TRBJ2-7	NA	NA	TGTGCCAGTAGTATTCGGCAGGGGCCTTCCGAGCAGTACTTC	CASSIRQGPSEQYF
TRBV11-3	TRBJ2-6	TRBD1	NA	TGTGCCAGCAGCCCGAGACAGGGCTCTGGGGCCAACGTCCTGACTTTC	CASSPRQGSGANVLTF
TRBV5-6	TRBJ1-6	TRBD1	NA	TGTGCCAGCAGTCCCGGGACAGGGGGCTCGGATTCACCCCTCCACTTT	CASSPGTGGSDSPLHF
TRBV15	TRBJ1-4	NA	NA	TGTGCCACCAGCAGAGCTCCTTTGTCGGTATGGGAAAAACTGTTTTTT	CATSRAPLSVWEKLFF
TRBV18	TRBJ2-5	TRBD2	NA	TGTGCCAGCTCACCGGAACGGGGAGGGGAGACCCAGTACTTC	CASSPERGGETQYF
TRBV7-9	TRBJ1-1	NA	NA	TGTGCCAGCAGCCCCCGCCGACAGATGAACACTGAAGCTTTCTTT	CASSPRRQMNTEAFF
TRBV10-3	TRBJ2-2	TRBD1	NA	TGTGCCATCAGTGAGTGGGGACAGAGAGCGAACACCGGGGAGCTGTTTTTT	CAISEWGQRANTGELFF
TRBV9	TRBJ2-5	NA	NA	TGTGCCAGCAGCGTACTTGACAGCCAAGAGACCCAGTACTTC	CASSVLDSQETQYF
TRBV9	TRBJ2-2	TRBD2	NA	TGTGCCAGCAGCGTAGGACTAGCGGGAAACACCGGGGAGCTGTTTTTT	CASSVGLAGNTGELFF
TRBV27	TRBJ2-2	NA	NA	TGTGCCAGCAGTTTATCTGTGGGGCCGACTTGGACCGGGGAGCTGTTTTTT	CASSLSVGPTWTGELFF
TRBV5-6	TRBJ1-1	NA	NA	TGTGCCAGCTCACGGGGGGCTGAAGCTTTCTTT	CASSRGAEAFF
TRBV7-9	TRBJ1-4	NA	NA	TGTGCCAGCAGCTTACAGGAGGAAGGGAAACTGTTTTTT	CASSLQEEGKLFF
TRBV6-6	TRBJ2-7	NA	once	TGTGCCAGCAGTCAGACTTACGAGCAGTACTTC	CASSQTYEQYF
TRBV11-2	TRBJ2-3	NA	NA	TGTGCCAGCAGCTTAGGGCTAGCCCTGAACACAGATACGCAGTATTTT	CASSLGLALNTDTQYF
TRBV9	TRBJ2-2	NA	NA	TGTGCCAGCAGCGTAGTAGAGACCGGGGAGCTGTTTTTT	CASSVVETGELFF
TRBV11-2	TRBJ2-1	TRBD2	NA	TGTGCCAGCAGCTCGACTAGCGGGAGGCCACCGCAGTTCTTC	CASSSTSGRPPQFF
TRBV6-6	TRBJ1-2	NA	NA	TGTGCCAGCACAGGGACTTATGGCTACACCTTC	CASTGTYGYTF
TRBV18	TRBJ2-2	NA	NA	TGTGCCAGCTCAGCCCCCGGGACAACCCTCACCGGGGAGCTGTTTTTT	CASSAPGTTLTGELFF
TRBV28	TRBJ2-2	NA	NA	TGTGCCAGCAACTCCGGGGGGCAGGCGAACACCGGGGAGCTGTTTTTT	CASNSGGQANTGELFF
TRBV27	TRBJ2-2	TRBD2	NA	TGTGCCAGCAGTTTGAATCTAGCGGCGAACACCGGGGAGCTGTTTTTT	CASSLNLAANTGELFF
TRBV9	TRBJ1-3	NA	NA	TGTGCCAGCAGCCAGAGCCCGACGAACCGGGACACCATATATTTT	CASSQSPTNRDTIYF
TRBV11-3	TRBJ2-2	TRBD2	NA	TGTGCCAGCAGCTCACTGACTAGCGGGAGGGCTCGAGCCGGGGAGCTGTTTTTT	CASSSLTSGRARAGELFF
TRBV5-4	TRBJ2-2	NA	NA	TGTGCCAGCAGCCCCCTAGACTTCAACACCGGGGAGCTGTTTTTT	CASSPLDFNTGELFF
TRBV18	TRBJ1-2	NA	NA	TGTGCCAGCTCACCAAAGGTTGACAAAAATGGCTACACCTTC	CASSPKVDKNGYTF
TRBV14	TRBJ2-1	NA	NA	TGTGCCAGCAGCCAAGTTGCGTCACTTGCCTACAATGAGCAGTTCTTC	CASSQVASLAYNEQFF
TRBV5-1	TRBJ2-3	NA	NA	TGCGCCAGCAGGGGGTCGGGAACAGATACGCAGTATTTT	CASRGSGTDTQYF
TRBV5-1	TRBJ1-2	TRBD1	once	TGCGCCAGCAGCTTGGGGGTGGACAGGGCCAACTATGGCTACACCTTC	CASSLGVDRANYGYTF
TRBV5-8	TRBJ1-2	TRBD1	NA	TGTGCCAGCAGCCCCCGACGACAGGGAAAACGAACTAACTATGGCTACACCTTC	CASSPRRQGKRTNYGYTF
TRBV7-7	TRBJ2-3	NA	once	TGTGCCAGCAGCTTATATCAGGGACAAGATACGCAGTATTTT	CASSLYQGQDTQYF
TRBV4-3	TRBJ2-3	TRBD1	NA	TGCGCCAGCAGCCCCCGGACAGGGGAAAGTGGAAATACGCAGTATTTT	CASSPRTGESGNTQYF
TRBV6-6	TRBJ1-5	TRBD1	NA	TGTGCCAGCAGTACCCGGACAGGGGGCAATCAGCCCCAGCATTTT	CASSTRTGGNQPQHF
TRBV28	TRBJ1-2	NA	NA	TGTGCCAGCAAGAGGGTCGCAGCCTCCAGCGGAGCTAACTATGGCTACACCTTC	CASKRVAASSGANYGYTF
TRBV2	TRBJ1-4	NA	NA	TGTGCCAGCAGTGAAACCTACAACTCGGGGGTAAAACTGTTTTTT	CASSETYNSGVKLFF
TRBV10-2	TRBJ1-5	TRBD1	NA	TGCGCCGGGGGACAGGGCCATCAGCCCCAGCATTTT	CAGGQGHQPQHF
TRBV12-5	TRBJ2-1	TRBD2	NA	TGTGCTAGTGGTTTCGAGCGGGGGGGCTTAAATGAGCAGTTCTTC	CASGFERGGLNEQFF
TRBV4-3	TRBJ2-6	TRBD1	NA	TGCGCCAGCAGCCTGGCCGGGACAGGGGCTGGGGGGGCCAACGTCCTGACTTTC	CASSLAGTGAGGANVLTF
TRBV7-2	TRBJ2-3	NA	NA	TGTGCCAGCAGTCCCCCGACTCCTCCTAGCACAGATACGCAGTATTTT	CASSPPTPPSTDTQYF
TRBV5-1	TRBJ1-1	NA	NA	TGCGCCAGCAGTTCCCTCCAGGGCACTGAAGCTTTCTTT	CASSSLQGTEAFF
TRBV6-5	TRBJ2-7	NA	NA	TGTGCCAGCAGCCCTCTAGGGGACACCACCTACGAGCAGTACTTC	CASSPLGDTTYEQYF
TRBV19	TRBJ1-2	NA	once	TGTGCCAGTAGTGCCGACAGGCTCCGTGGCTACACCTTC	CASSADRLRGYTF
TRBV7-9	TRBJ2-1	NA	NA	TGTGCCAGCAGCTTAGTGAACAGGGTTCGGAGTGAGCAGTTCTTC	CASSLVNRVRSEQFF
TRBV4-2	TRBJ2-3	NA	NA	TGTGCCAGCAGCCAAGAGCAGGGAAGAGCAGATACGCAGTATTTT	CASSQEQGRADTQYF
TRBV5-1	TRBJ2-2	TRBD1	NA	TGCGCCAGCAGCTTTTCAGGGGGGAACACCGGGGAGCTGTTTTTT	CASSFSGGNTGELFF
TRBV6-6	TRBJ1-2	NA	NA	TGTGCCAGCAGTTACTCCAAGACCGGGTATGGCTACACCTTC	CASSYSKTGYGYTF
TRBV9	TRBJ2-2	TRBD2	NA	TGTGCCAGCAGCGTAGCGCCAGCGGGGCGACCGAACACCGGGGAGCTGTTTTTT	CASSVAPAGRPNTGELFF
TRBV28	TRBJ1-3	TRBD1	NA	TGTGCCAGCAGTTTAAGTTCAGGGGGCTCTGGAAACACCATATATTTT	CASSLSSGGSGNTIYF
TRBV19	TRBJ2-2	TRBD1	NA	TGTGCCAGTAGTATAACAGGGGTGACCGGGGAGCTGTTTTTT	CASSITGVTGELFF
TRBV15	TRBJ1-2	NA	NA	TGTGCCACCACCGGGGACACCGCTTCCTATGGCTACACCTTC	CATTGDTASYGYTF
TRBV6-5	TRBJ2-2	NA	NA	TGTGCCAGCAGGGGAGGGGGAGACACCGGGGAGCTGTTTTTT	CASRGGGDTGELFF
TRBV7-2	TRBJ2-5	TRBD1	few	TGTGCCAGCAGCCGGGACAGGGGAGAGACCCAGTACTTC	CASSRDRGETQYF
TRBV9	TRBJ2-2	NA	NA	TGTGCCAGCCAGGAGGGCACCGGGGAGCTGTTTTTT	CASQEGTGELFF